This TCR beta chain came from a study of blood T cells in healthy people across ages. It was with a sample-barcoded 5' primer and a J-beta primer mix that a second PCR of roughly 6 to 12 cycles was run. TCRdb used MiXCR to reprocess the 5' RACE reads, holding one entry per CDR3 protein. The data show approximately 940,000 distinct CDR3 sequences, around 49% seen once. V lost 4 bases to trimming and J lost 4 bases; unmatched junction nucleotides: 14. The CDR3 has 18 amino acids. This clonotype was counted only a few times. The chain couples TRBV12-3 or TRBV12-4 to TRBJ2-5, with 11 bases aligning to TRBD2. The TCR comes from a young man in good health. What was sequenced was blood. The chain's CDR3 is CASSSRYHLAGGVETQYF. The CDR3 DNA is TGTGCCAGCAGTTCGAGATACCACCTAGCGGGGGGCGTAGAGACCCAGTACTTC.